This section outlines one TCR beta chain sequence together with its context. This clone occurred many times. This clone's antigen is unknown. The record has no base qualities; no much larger clone is one base away. In the prospective study, participants were roughly 18 to 100 years old, resided in approximately 22 geographic areas of the United States, and were enrolled through a virtual design. In the prospective study, cohorts were assigned on the basis of participant-reported clinical history obtained from a screening survey and a study questionnaire. Mobile phlebotomists in the prospective study collected whole blood, serum and a nasopharyngeal or oropharyngeal swab from every participant. Over an approximately 2-month period, participants in the prospective study had the option of providing additional blood draws and questionnaires. Blood samples from the prospective study were shipped frozen or at room temperature prior to DNA extraction.

This sample is part of a study of blood T cell repertoires in COVID-19 (dated by TCRdb to 2019 to 2021). For context, the study as a whole: The collaborator samples originated in the United States, Italy and Spain and spanned the acute and convalescent phases of COVID-19. The samples were drawn from the first 160 participants of the ongoing ImmuneRACE study and from roughly 1,300 subjects provided by 6 global collaborators. The dataset comprised deeply sampled blood TCRbeta repertoires from subjects exposed to, actively infected with, or recovered from COVID-19. The repertoires were released in a freely available public database intended as a resource for research on the immune response to SARS-CoV-2. Nearly every sample came with metadata listing a de-identified subject ID, COVID-19 status, age in years and sex. Where available, HLA class I and class II types were taken from metadata supplied by the sample provider and were not determined by assay-based typing. The prospective study material was composed of cDNA or gDNA derived from T cells, B-cell-depleted T cells, or PBMCs. Points the paper makes about the study in general: How much clinical and demographic metadata was included differed by source and by participant, and the metadata was provided uncurated.

V loses 4 bases, J loses 0 bases, and the germline ends lie 9 bases apart. From cysteine to phenylalanine, the CDR3 is 15 amino acids long. Only the CDR3 part of the read is kept: 45 bases, read in frame from the first base. From the germline V gene, CDR1 is LGHNA and CDR2 is YSLEER. The immunoSEQ Assay, a bias-controlled multiplex PCR, was used to amplify TCRbeta CDR3 regions from genomic DNA. The original pipeline was this. Within the assay, amplification of reference gene primers was used to estimate how many nucleated cells each sample contained. Sequence reads were collapsed and filtered to measure the absolute abundance of every unique TCRbeta CDR3 rearrangement. For each sample, productive Simpson clonality was calculated by taking the square root of Simpson's diversity index across productive rearrangements. TCRdb limited this immuneACCESS table to in-frame rearrangements with V and J called. A share of clones is missing; checked studies link under half to unresolved V genes, and the rest is unexplained. From that table come the V and J calls and clone size; the DNA was used to work out D and trimming. This sample is represented by 130,000 to 150,000 clones; 88% of them were singletons. The ten largest clones take up 1.2% of the sample.

Sequencing was done on a sample of PBMCs or T cells enriched from blood (not recorded which). This sequence uses TRBV4-3 and TRBJ1-4; the D gene assignment is ambiguous. This receptor was identified in a young woman with acute COVID-19. The DNA sequence is TGCGCCAGCAGCCCTCCGGGAACAACTAATGAAAAACTGTTTTTT. Its translation is CASSPPGTTNEKLFF.